These 10 T cell receptor beta chains originate from one sample sequenced in a study of T cell changes during pregnancy in multiple sclerosis. Produced via immunoSEQ multiplex PCR; TCRdb's table is partial and in-frame only. Counted here are some 97,000 clones, approximately 94% occurring once; the ten biggest clones make up about 0.9%. The sequencing used peripheral blood, collected before pregnancy. The origin of the receptors is a female donor with multiple sclerosis, enrolled in a pregnancy study.

The V gene is TRBV5-1, the J gene TRBJ1-1; D possibly corresponds to TRBD1 (6 bases). The V and J ends lost 0 bases and 6 bases respectively, with 9 bases between them. Germline lookup yields CDR1 SGHRS and CDR2 YFSETQ. This CDR3 has 13 residues. DNA of the CDR3: TGCGCCAGCAGCTTGGTTCAGGGGTCTGAAGCTTTCTTT. Translated: CASSLVQGSEAFF.

This chain joins TRBV9 and TRBJ1-1, with D possibly TRBD1 on 6 matching bases. The V gene's germline CDR1 is SGDLS and CDR2 YYNGEE. The CDR3 is 13 amino acids. V was pared by 0 bases and J by 4 bases, with 7 bases between. CDR3 residues: CASSVGQVTEAFF. The CDR3 DNA is TGTGCCAGCAGCGTAGGACAGGTCACTGAAGCTTTCTTT.

This clone has only one observation. This chain joins TRBV18 and TRBJ1-1; D possibly corresponds to TRBD1 (5 bases). CDR3 size: 14 residues. Trimming took off 6 bases at V and 3 bases at J, with 14 bases between the two ends. Per the germline V gene, CDR1 is KGHSH and CDR2 is LQKENI. Here the CDR3 reads CASSPIQEHTEAFF. Here the CDR3 DNA reads TGTGCCAGCTCCCCAATACAGGAGCACACTGAAGCTTTCTTT.

J is TRBJ2-7 and V is TRBV13; 12 bases line up with TRBD1. This CDR3 has 18 amino acids. With 2 bases clipped from V and 5 bases from J, the junction kept 13 bases outside the gene matches. Germline CDR1 reads PRHDT; CDR2 reads FYEKMQ (reference sequence). CDR3 protein: CASSLSLPGTGGSHEQYF. CDR3 bases: TGTGCCAGCAGCTTATCCCTACCCGGGACAGGGGGCTCGCACGAGCAGTACTTC.

This clone was counted once. The chain couples TRBV7-9 to TRBJ2-5; possible D gene TRBD1, 6 bases. The CDR3 sequence is 13 residues long. V lost 8 bases, J lost 7 bases, and 17 bases lay in between. Germline assignment: CDR1 SEHNR and CDR2 FQNEAQ (reference sequence). CDR3 coding DNA: TGTGCCAGCCGAGAGGGGGTCGCCGGGACCCAGTACTTC. This sequence encodes CASREGVAGTQYF. The full variable domain, in which reference TRBV7-9 and TRBJ2-5 provide the parts outside the CDR3, is DTGVSQNPRHKITKRGQNVTFRCDPISEHNRLYWYRQTLGQGPEFLTYFQNEAQLEKSRLLSDRFSAERPKGSFSTLEIQRTEQGDSAMYLCASREGVAGTQYFGPGTRLLVL.

The gene calls are TRBV19 and TRBJ1-2; D perhaps matches TRBD1 (5 bases). V lost 3 bases, J lost 4 bases, and 9 bases lay in between. There are 13 residues in the CDR3. Germline loops: CDR1 LNHDA, CDR2 SQIVND (reference sequence). The CDR3 DNA sequence: TGTGCCAGTAGTATGATTGACAGCTATGGCTACACCTTC. It codes for CASSMIDSYGYTF.

The sample holds a few counts of this clone. The rearrangement joins TRBV29-1 to TRBJ1-1; 7 nucleotides match TRBD1. Per germline, CDR1 SQVTM and CDR2 ANQGSEA. With 5 bases clipped from V and 1 base from J, the junction kept 4 bases outside the gene matches. The CDR3 runs 13 residues. This CDR3 reads CSVRDSWNTEAFF. In DNA form, the CDR3 reads TGCAGCGTTAGGGACAGTTGGAACACTGAAGCTTTCTTT.

V and J are TRBV30 and TRBJ2-1; 7 positions match TRBD1. Per germline, CDR1 GTSNPN and CDR2 SVGIG (reference sequence). V lost 1 base to trimming and J lost 2 bases; unmatched junction nucleotides: 2. This CDR3 has 14 amino acids. CDR3 sequence: CAWSGRGPYNEQFF. In DNA, the CDR3 is TGTGCCTGGAGTGGAAGGGGGCCCTACAATGAGCAGTTCTTC.

The chain links TRBV9 to TRBJ1-1, with D possibly matching TRBD1 (6 bases). The germline V gene encodes CDR1 SGDLS and CDR2 YYNGEE. The length of the CDR3 is 15 residues. V gave up 0 bases and J gave up 10 bases, with 19 bases separating them. The CDR3 nucleotides are TGTGCCAGCAGCGTAGCCAGGGGTGGGGTCCTCGGAGCTTTCTTT. Residues: CASSVARGGVLGAFF.

This chain links TRBV7-3 with TRBJ2-7; possibly TRBD1 for D (6 bases). V lost 6 bases, J lost 3 bases, and 18 bases lay in between. Germline CDR1 and CDR2: SGHTA and FQGTGA. The CDR3 runs to 15 residues. CDR3 DNA: TGTGCCAGCAGTCTCGGGACACCCAACCGCTACGAGCAGTACTTC. This sequence encodes CASSLGTPNRYEQYF.